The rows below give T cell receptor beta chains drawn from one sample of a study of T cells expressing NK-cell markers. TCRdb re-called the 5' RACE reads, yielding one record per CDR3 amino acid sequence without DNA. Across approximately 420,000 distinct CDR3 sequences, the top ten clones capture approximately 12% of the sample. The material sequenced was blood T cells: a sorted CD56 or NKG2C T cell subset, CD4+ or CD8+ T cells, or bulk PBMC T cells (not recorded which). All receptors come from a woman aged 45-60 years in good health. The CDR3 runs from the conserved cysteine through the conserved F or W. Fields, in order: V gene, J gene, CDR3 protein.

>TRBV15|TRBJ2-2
CATSPGRGNTGELFF
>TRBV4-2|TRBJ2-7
CASSQGREGLYEQYF
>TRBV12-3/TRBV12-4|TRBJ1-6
CASTRESYNSPLHF
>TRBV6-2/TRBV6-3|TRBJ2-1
CASRSPMLAGNSYNEQFF
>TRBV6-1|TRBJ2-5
CASSPGTEETQYF
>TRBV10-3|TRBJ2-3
CAIGASGTTDTQYF
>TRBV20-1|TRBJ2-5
CSAKSGTSSPLAQYF
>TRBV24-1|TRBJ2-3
CATSDRLAGETDTQYF
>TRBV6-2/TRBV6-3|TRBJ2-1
CASIGAPATNEQFF
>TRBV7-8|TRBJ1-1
CASSGGQGINTEAFF
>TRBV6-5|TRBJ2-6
CASSFLTGSANVLTF
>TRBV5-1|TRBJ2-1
CASSLGTSGEFF
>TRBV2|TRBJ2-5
CASSEWDCQYF
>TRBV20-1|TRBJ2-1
CSARDYVYNEQFF
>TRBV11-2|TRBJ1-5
CASSASDRQPQHF
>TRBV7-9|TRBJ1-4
CASSTRGRKTNEKLFF
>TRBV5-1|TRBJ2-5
CASSFELYQETQYF
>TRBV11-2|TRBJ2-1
CASAFLAGGNEQFF
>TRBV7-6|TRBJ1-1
CASSLGGTGHGYTEAFF
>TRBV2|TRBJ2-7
CASSGDRGADSRWHYEQYF
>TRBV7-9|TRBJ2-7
CASSPGDRYYEQYF
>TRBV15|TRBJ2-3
CATRGNMGDTQYF
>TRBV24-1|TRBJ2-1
CATSDPGTNYNEQFF
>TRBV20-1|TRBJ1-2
CSASRGRDGYTF
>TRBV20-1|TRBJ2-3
CSARDPPGGSTDTQYF
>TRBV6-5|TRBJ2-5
CASSSGLGLPETQYF
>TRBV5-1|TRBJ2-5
CASSILPGQYGETQYF
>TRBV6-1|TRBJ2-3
CASRLTPTDTQYF
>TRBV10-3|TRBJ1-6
CAIRGDGDSPLHF
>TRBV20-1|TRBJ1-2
CSASPPGQGVDGYTF
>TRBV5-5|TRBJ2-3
CASSTGTWKNTDTQYF
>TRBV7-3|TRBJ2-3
CASSPLLGADTQYF
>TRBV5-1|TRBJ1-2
CASSLDSKGGYTF
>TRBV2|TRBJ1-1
CASRAGEGNTEAFF
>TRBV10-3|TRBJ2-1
CAISTPGTSGTFF
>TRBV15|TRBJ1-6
CATSRGVYTDSPLHF
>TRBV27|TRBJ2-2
CASSSVLGGELFF
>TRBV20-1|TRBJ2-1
CSAREMGQGISYNEQFF
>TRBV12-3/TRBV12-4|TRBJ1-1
CASSLGGGLMNTEAFF
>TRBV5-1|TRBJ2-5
CASSLVLTTSKETQYF
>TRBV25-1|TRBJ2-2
CASSDRLGNTGELFF
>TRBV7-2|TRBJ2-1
CSVDPPEDPYNEQFF
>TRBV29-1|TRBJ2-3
CSVGQTEDTQYF
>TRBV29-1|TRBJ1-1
CSVTGTVKGNTEAFF
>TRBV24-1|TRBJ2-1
CATSDHRRSREQFF
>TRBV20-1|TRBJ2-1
CSASIRYNEQFF
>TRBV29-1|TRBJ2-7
CSARLGPTYEQYF
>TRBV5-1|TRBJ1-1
CASTPDNTGGRTEAFF
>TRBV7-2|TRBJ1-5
CASSLLGTGDQPQHF
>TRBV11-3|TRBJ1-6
CASAWGNSPLHF
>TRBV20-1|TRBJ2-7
CSARDYRGSSSYEQYF
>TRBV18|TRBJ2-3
CASSPFRRGTSTDTQYF
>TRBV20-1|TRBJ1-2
CSARPGQLNYGYTF
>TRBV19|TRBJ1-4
CASRIGRQGHEKLFF
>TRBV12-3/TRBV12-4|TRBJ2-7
CASSRTGGFSYEQYF